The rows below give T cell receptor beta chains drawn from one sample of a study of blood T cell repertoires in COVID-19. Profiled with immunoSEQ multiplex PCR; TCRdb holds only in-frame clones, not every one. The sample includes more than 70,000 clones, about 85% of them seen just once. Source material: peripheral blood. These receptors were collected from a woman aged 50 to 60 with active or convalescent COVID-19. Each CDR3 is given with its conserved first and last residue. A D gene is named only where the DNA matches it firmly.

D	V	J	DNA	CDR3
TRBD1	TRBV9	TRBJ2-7	TGTGCCAGCAGCCCGGACAGGGTGGTATACGAGCAGTACTTC	CASSPDRVVYEQYF
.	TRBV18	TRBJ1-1	TGTGCCAGCTCACGGGCAGACCTGAACACTGAAGCTTTCTTT	CASSRADLNTEAFF
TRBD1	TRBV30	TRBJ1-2	TGTGCCTGGAGTGTCAAGGACAGGAGCGGCTACACCTTC	CAWSVKDRSGYTF
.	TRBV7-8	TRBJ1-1	TGTGCCAGCCGCCCCCCGCGGGGCGGGAACACTGAAGCTTTCTTT	CASRPPRGGNTEAFF
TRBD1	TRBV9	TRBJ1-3	TGTGCCAGCAGCGAGAGGGGACAGGGGGCCTCTGGAAACACCATATATTTT	CASSERGQGASGNTIYF
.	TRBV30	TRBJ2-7	TGTGCCTGGAGCCCGACAGTCTACGAGCAGTACTTC	CAWSPTVYEQYF
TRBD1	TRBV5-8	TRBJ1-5	TGTGCCAGCAGCCCTCGACAGGGTAGGACGAGTCAGCCCCAGCATTTT	CASSPRQGRTSQPQHF
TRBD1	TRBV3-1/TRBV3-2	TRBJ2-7	TGTGCCAGCAGCCACCCTTACGGGACAGGTCCGATTTACGAGCAGTACTTC	CASSHPYGTGPIYEQYF
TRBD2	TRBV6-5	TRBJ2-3	TGTGCCAGCAGTTACTCTGGGGAGGGTATAGATACGCAGTATTTT	CASSYSGEGIDTQYF
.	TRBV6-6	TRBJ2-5	TGTGCCAGCAGTTCACTGGACAGCCAAGAGACCCAGTACTTC	CASSSLDSQETQYF
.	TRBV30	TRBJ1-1	TGTGCCTGGAGTGTACAGGCAATAGGGAACACTGAAGCTTTCTTT	CAWSVQAIGNTEAFF